Sequencing of this T cell receptor beta chain was carried out in a study of T cells in Graves' hyperthyroidism and ophthalmopathy. Germline V gene sequence: CDR1 LGHNA, CDR2 YSLEER. There are 17 residues in the CDR3. The junction had 6 bases not matched to a gene; V was cut back by 0 bases and J by 3 bases. From RNA transcripts, TCR beta CDR3 regions were amplified. Carried out on the TCR CDR3, a first-round RT-PCR used the HTBI primer set. A single record per CDR3 protein comes from TCRdb applying MiXCR to the multiplex PCR reads. The sample has about 740,000 distinct CDR3 sequences, around 15% seen once; the top ten hold around 9.6%.

Source material: blood. The TCR originated in a woman aged 18-29 years with Graves' hyperthyroidism. The V gene is TRBV4-3, the J gene TRBJ2-2, with 8 bases matching TRBD2. DNA for the CDR3: TGCGCCAGCAGCCAAGATCTCACTAGCGGATACACCGGGGAGCTGTTTTTT. Translation gives CASSQDLTSGYTGELFF.